These 5 T cell receptor beta chains share one sample of origin, sequenced in a study of blood T cell repertoires in COVID-19. The method was immunoSEQ multiplex PCR; TCRdb's version includes in-frame clones alone and lacks a portion of them. Counted here are a few hundred thousand clones, more than 80% occurring once; the ten biggest clones make up 5% to 7.5%. Sequenced material: peripheral blood. These receptors originate from a man between 18 and 35 years old who had recovered from COVID-19.

The V call is TRBV6-2 or TRBV6-3, the J call TRBJ1-1, with D hard to call. The CDR3 runs 13 residues. Germline CDR1 reads MNHEY; CDR2 reads SVGEGT. V was pared by 5 bases and J by 1 base, with 8 bases between. CDR3 protein: CASSNNRNTEAFF. CDR3 coding DNA: TGTGCCAGCAGTAACAACAGGAACACTGAAGCTTTCTTT.

This clone was recorded a few times. The CDR3 nucleotides are TGTGCCAGTAGTACCTGGGGCCGGAAAAACACCGGGGAGCTGTTTTTT. Its protein is CASSTWGRKNTGELFF. The J gene is TRBJ2-2, the V gene TRBV19; a weak D match, TRBD1 (5 bases). The CDR3 extends over 16 amino acids. Trimming took off 4 bases at V and 2 bases at J, with 14 bases between the two ends. CDR1 is LNHDA and CDR2 is SQIVND in the germline V gene (reference sequence).

The chain uses TRBV7-3 and TRBJ2-1; D is perhaps TRBD2 (6 bases). Looked up from germline, CDR1 is SGHTA and CDR2 is FQGTGA. The CDR3 runs to 14 residues. With 6 bases removed from V and 9 bases from J, the gap between germline ends came to 18 bases. Here the CDR3 reads CASREGIGPSEQFF. In DNA, the CDR3 is TGTGCCAGCAGGGAGGGTATCGGGCCCTCTGAGCAGTTCTTC.

This clone has only one observation. The rearrangement links TRBV19 to TRBJ1-1, with 10 positions matching TRBD1. V lost 6 bases to trimming and J lost 6 bases; unmatched junction nucleotides: 7. In germline, CDR1 is LNHDA, CDR2 SQIVND (reference sequence). The CDR3 consists of 14 residues. The DNA for the CDR3 is TGTGCCAGTAGCCCGGGACAGGGGATCCCTGAAGCTTTCTTT. This encodes CASSPGQGIPEAFF.

Notes on this clone: At one end, the junction sequence differs from germline, possibly due to a read error. The chain couples TRBV15 to TRBJ2-2; no clear D gene. CDR3 length: 15 residues. From germline, CDR1 is LNHNV and CDR2 YYDKDF (reference sequence). The CDR3 DNA is TGTGCCACCAGCAGAGATAAACAGAACGCCGGGGAGCTGTTTTTT. This gives the protein CATSRDKQNAGELFF. The full variable domain, its missing parts supplied by reference TRBV15 and TRBJ2-2, is DAMVIQNPRYQVTQFGKPVTLSCSQTLNHNVMYWYQQKSSQAPKLLFHYYDKDFNNEADTPDNFQSRRPNTSFCFLDIRSPGLGDTAMYLCATSRDKQNAGELFFGEGSRLTVL.